This T cell receptor beta chain stems from a study of shared clonotypes between healthy human individuals. CD45RO-negative, CCR7-positively selected cells formed the naive CD8 fraction, excluding terminally differentiated effector memory CD45RA+ cells. The ends were cut back, 4 bases at V and 1 base at J, with 18 bases in the middle. Germline CDR1 SGHRS, CDR2 YFSETQ. This CDR3 is built from 16 residues. This clone appeared once. Data came from immunoSEQ multiplex PCR; TCRdb stores just in-frame clones and leaves some out. Here the sample spans approximately 2,200,000 clones, about 93% being singletons.

This clonotype was sampled from a man aged 18 to 30 in good health. Some clones in this sample may be carry-over from other donors' samples. The chain employs TRBV5-1 and TRBJ2-7; a possible D gene is TRBD2 (6 bases). Material for sequencing was naive CD8+ T cells from PBMCs. CDR3 in amino acids: CASSGAGGSGSYEQYF. The CDR3 region has the DNA TGCGCCAGCAGCGGGGCCGGAGGGAGCGGGTCCTACGAGCAGTACTTC.